The next 13 T cell receptor beta chains were all read from a single sample in a study of CD8+ T cells in alopecia areata. Extracted from the samples, RNA was reverse transcribed into cDNA to serve as the sequencing template. Sequencing used immunoSEQ multiplex PCR; TCRdb keeps in-frame clones, though not all of them. The repertoire holds approximately 130,000 clones, with around 45% as singletons. Material: NKG2D-low CD8+ T cells sorted from blood. All receptors come from a human donor with alopecia areata.

The chain recombines TRBV9 with TRBJ2-3; D is unresolved. Between the trimmed V and J ends, which lost 3 bases and 3 bases, there was a span of 8 bases. The CDR3 runs to 13 residues. The V gene's germline CDR1 is SGDLS and CDR2 YYNGEE. CDR3 in amino acids: CASSGSLTDTQYF. In DNA, the CDR3 is TGTGCCAGCAGCGGGAGTCTAACAGATACGCAGTATTTT.

This chain uses TRBV29-1 with TRBJ2-1, with D possibly being TRBD2 (5 bases). V gave up 0 bases and J gave up 0 bases, with 18 bases separating them. This CDR3 is built from 18 residues. CDR1 and CDR2 from the germline V gene are SQVTM and ANQGSEA. The CDR3 reads CSVEERGMTGSSYNEQFF. CDR3 sequence (DNA): TGCAGCGTTGAAGAGAGAGGTATGACGGGGAGCTCCTACAATGAGCAGTTCTTC.

This chain links TRBV29-1 with TRBJ1-5; D is undetermined. Trimming took 6 bases from V and 5 from J, leaving 11 bases between them. Germline V gene lookup returns CDR1 SQVTM and CDR2 ANQGSEA. The CDR3 has 12 residues. The CDR3: CSVADGDQPQHF. In DNA form, the CDR3 reads TGCAGCGTCGCTGACGGAGATCAGCCCCAGCATTTT.

The V gene is TRBV29-1, the J gene TRBJ2-1; TRBD1 matches at 10 bases. V dropped 0 bases and J dropped 7; count of bases not matched to a gene: 9. This CDR3 spans 16 amino acids. Germline V gene data show CDR1 as SQVTM and CDR2 as ANQGSEA. CDR3 DNA: TGCAGCGTTGAAGATTGGTTGCCGGGACAGGGGAATGAGCAGTTCTTC. It codes for CSVEDWLPGQGNEQFF.

The chain has TRBV30 and TRBJ1-2, with D unclear. This CDR3 has 12 residues. Per germline, CDR1 GTSNPN and CDR2 SVGIG (reference sequence). V lost 7 bases and J 5 bases, leaving 14 bases between the germline ends. The CDR3 DNA reads TGTGCCTTCCTCTCGGGTTATTATGGCTACACCTTC. This encodes CAFLSGYYGYTF. Full variable domain (outside the CDR3, taken from reference TRBV30 and TRBJ1-2): SQTIHQWPATLVQPVGSPLSLECTVEGTSNPNLYWYRQAAGRGLQLLFYSVGIGQISSEVPQNLSASRPQDRQFILSSKKLLLSDSGFYLCAFLSGYYGYTFGSGTRLTVV.

The chain couples TRBV12-5 to TRBJ2-1; D gene unclear. V dropped 6 bases and J dropped 0 bases, with 9 bases sitting between them. The CDR3 runs 14 residues. Looked up from germline, CDR1 is LGHNT and CDR2 is FRNRAP. The CDR3 protein is CASGPSSSYNEQFF. The CDR3 nucleotides are TGTGCTAGTGGGCCTAGTAGCTCCTACAATGAGCAGTTCTTC.

As to this clone: Within the sample, other DNA sequences also encode this same CDR3. The chain is built from TRBV30 and TRBJ2-7; no definite D call. The CDR3 length is 12 residues. Germline V gene sequence: CDR1 GTSNPN, CDR2 SVGIG (reference sequence). V lost 2 bases, J lost 1 base, and 6 bases lay in between. The CDR3 nucleotides read TGTGCCTGGAGTACGGATTCCTACGAGCAGTACTTC. Encoded protein: CAWSTDSYEQYF.

The V call is TRBV30, the J call TRBJ2-7; D is unresolved. Germline V CDR1 and CDR2: GTSNPN, SVGIG (reference sequence). V lost 0 bases and J 3 bases, leaving 9 bases between the germline ends. The CDR3 has 13 residues. DNA for the CDR3: TGTGCCTGGAGTGTAGGCCAATACTACGAGCAGTACTTC. Its protein is CAWSVGQYYEQYF.

This rearrangement joins TRBV5-1 to TRBJ2-7; possible D gene TRBD2, 5 bases. Germline CDR1 reads SGHRS; CDR2 reads YFSETQ. V was clipped by 4 bases and J by 2 bases, with 13 bases between them. CDR3 length: 14 amino acids. The CDR3 sequence is CASSTREPPYEQYF. CDR3 in DNA: TGCGCCAGCAGCACCCGGGAACCGCCCTACGAGCAGTACTTC.

This clone appeared a few times. The rearrangement links TRBV27 to TRBJ1-1; possible D gene TRBD1, 6 bases. CDR3 length equals 16 residues. The V gene's germline CDR1 is MNHEY and CDR2 SMNVEV (reference sequence). Trimming pared 7 bases from V and 0 bases from J, leaving 18 bases between. The CDR3 DNA reads as TGTGCCAGCACCTTAGGGGGAACGGGCCTGAACACTGAAGCTTTCTTT. Translated: CASTLGGTGLNTEAFF.

Points on this clone: The sample holds other DNA sequences that translate to the same CDR3. J is TRBJ2-7 and V is TRBV4-2; D gene unclear. Germline V gene sequence: CDR1 LGHNA, CDR2 YNFKEQ. V shed 0 bases and J shed 4 bases, with 4 bases lying between them. CDR3 length equals 12 residues. The chain's CDR3 is CASSQDPYEQYF. CDR3 coding DNA: TGTGCCAGCAGCCAAGATCCGTACGAGCAGTACTTC.

The CDR3 sequence: CAWSKGPGGTDTQYF. Written as DNA, the CDR3 is TGTGCCTGGAGTAAGGGGCCTGGGGGCACAGATACGCAGTATTTT. The rearrangement uses TRBV30 and TRBJ2-3, with D possibly TRBD1 on 5 matching bases. Trimming removed 2 bases at V and 1 base at J, with 13 bases between. The CDR3 totals 15 residues. Germline V gene sequence: CDR1 GTSNPN, CDR2 SVGIG (reference sequence).

The table lists this clone with a few counts. Other DNA sequences in this specimen translate into the identical CDR3. The chain links TRBV29-1 to TRBJ2-2; D unclear. The germline gives CDR1 SQVTM, CDR2 ANQGSEA. Trimming pared 4 bases from V and 0 bases from J, leaving 6 bases between. The CDR3 consists of 13 residues. The CDR3 sequence: CSVVAANTGELFF. The DNA of the CDR3 is TGCAGCGTTGTGGCGGCGAACACCGGGGAGCTGTTTTTT.